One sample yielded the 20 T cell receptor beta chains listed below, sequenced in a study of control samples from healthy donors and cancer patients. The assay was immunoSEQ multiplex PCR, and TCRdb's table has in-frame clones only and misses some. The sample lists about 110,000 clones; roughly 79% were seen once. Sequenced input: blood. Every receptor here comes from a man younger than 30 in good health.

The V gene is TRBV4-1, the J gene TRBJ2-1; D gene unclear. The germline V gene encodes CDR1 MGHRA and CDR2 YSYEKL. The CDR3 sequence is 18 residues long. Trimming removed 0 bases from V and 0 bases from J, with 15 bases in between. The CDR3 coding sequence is TGCGCCAGCAGCCAAGAGTTTATCTTGCAAGGCTCCTACAATGAGCAGTTCTTC. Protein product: CASSQEFILQGSYNEQFF.

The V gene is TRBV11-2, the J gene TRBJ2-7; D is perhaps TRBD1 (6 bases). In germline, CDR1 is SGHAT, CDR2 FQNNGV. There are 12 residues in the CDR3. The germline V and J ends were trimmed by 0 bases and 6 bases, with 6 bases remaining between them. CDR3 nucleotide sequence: TGTGCCAGCAGCTTAGACAGGGGCGAGCAGTACTTC. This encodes CASSLDRGEQYF.

The CDR3 nucleotides are TGCGCCAGCAGCTTGCGTGGGGACAGCTCCTACGAGCAGTACTTC. It is translated as CASSLRGDSSYEQYF. The genes are TRBV5-1 and TRBJ2-7; 7 bases are shared with TRBD1. The trim removed 1 base at V and 0 bases at J, leaving 4 bases unmatched. This CDR3 has 15 amino acids. The germline V gene encodes CDR1 SGHRS and CDR2 YFSETQ. The full variable domain, rest sourced from reference TRBV5-1 and TRBJ2-7, is KAGVTQTPRYLIKTRGQQVTLSCSPISGHRSVSWYQQTPGQGLQFLFEYFSETQRNKGNFPGRFSGRQFSNSRSEMNVSTLELGDSALYLCASSLRGDSSYEQYFGPGTRLTVT.

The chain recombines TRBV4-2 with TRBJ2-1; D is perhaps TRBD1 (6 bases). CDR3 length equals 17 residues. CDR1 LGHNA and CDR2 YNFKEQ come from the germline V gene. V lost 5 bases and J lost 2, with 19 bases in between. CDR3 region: CASSVSGASNPYNEQFF. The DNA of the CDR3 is TGTGCCAGCAGCGTGTCAGGGGCCTCTAACCCCTACAATGAGCAGTTCTTC.

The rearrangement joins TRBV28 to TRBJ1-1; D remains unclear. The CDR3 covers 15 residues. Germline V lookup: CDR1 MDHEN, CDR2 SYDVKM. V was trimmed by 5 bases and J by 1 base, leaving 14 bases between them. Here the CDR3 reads CASSDKFGPNTEAFF. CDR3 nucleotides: TGTGCCAGCAGTGACAAGTTCGGGCCGAACACTGAAGCTTTCTTT. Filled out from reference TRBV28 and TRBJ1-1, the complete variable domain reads DVKVTQSSRYLVKRTGEKVFLECVQDMDHENMFWYRQDPGLGLRLIYFSYDVKMKEKGDIPEGYSVSREKKERFSLILESASTNQTSMYLCASSDKFGPNTEAFFGQGTRLTVV.

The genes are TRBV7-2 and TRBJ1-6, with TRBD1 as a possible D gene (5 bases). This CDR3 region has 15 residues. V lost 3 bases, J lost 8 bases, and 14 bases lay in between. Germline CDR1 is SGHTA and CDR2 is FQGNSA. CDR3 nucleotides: TGTGCCAGCAGCTTTTCTCTGGGGGGGGATTCACCCCTCCACTTT. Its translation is CASSFSLGGDSPLHF. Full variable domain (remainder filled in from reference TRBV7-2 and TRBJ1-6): GAGVSQSPSNKVTEKGKDVELRCDPISGHTALYWYRQSLGQGLEFLIYFQGNSAPDKSGLPSDRFSAERTGGSVSTLTIQRTQQEDSAVYLCASSFSLGGDSPLHFGNGTRLTVT.

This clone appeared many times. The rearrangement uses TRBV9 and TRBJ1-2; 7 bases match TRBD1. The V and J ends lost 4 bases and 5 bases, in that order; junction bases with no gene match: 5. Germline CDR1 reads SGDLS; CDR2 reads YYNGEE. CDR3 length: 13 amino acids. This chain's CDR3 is CASSWGQSYGYTF. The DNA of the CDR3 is TGTGCCAGCAGCTGGGGACAGAGTTATGGCTACACCTTC.

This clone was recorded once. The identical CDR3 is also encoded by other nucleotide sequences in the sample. Written as DNA, the CDR3 is TGTGCCAGCAGCTTAGGTTCGAACACCGGGGAGCTGTTTTTT. It specifies CASSLGSNTGELFF. The V and J genes are TRBV7-2 and TRBJ2-2, with D unresolved. Trimming pared 1 base from V and 0 bases from J, leaving 3 bases between. The CDR3 is made up of 14 amino acids. The germline V gene has CDR1 SGHTA and CDR2 FQGNSA.

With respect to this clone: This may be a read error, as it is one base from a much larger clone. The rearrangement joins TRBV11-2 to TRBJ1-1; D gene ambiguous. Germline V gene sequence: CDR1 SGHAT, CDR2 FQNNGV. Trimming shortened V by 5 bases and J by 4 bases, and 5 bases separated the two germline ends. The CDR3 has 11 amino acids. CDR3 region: CASSLGTEAFF. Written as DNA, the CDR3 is TGTGCCAGCAGCCTGGGCACTGAAGCTTTCTTT.

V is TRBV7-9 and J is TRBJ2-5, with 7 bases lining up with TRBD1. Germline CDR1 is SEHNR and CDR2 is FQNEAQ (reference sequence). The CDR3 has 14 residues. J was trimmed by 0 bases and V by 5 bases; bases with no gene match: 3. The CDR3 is CASSLTGYQETQYF. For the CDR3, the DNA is TGTGCCAGCAGCCTGACAGGGTACCAAGAGACCCAGTACTTC.

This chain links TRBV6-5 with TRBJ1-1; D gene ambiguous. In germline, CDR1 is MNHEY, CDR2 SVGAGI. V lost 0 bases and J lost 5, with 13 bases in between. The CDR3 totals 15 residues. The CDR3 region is CASSYSITGNTEAFF. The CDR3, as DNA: TGTGCCAGCAGTTACTCGATTACTGGGAATACTGAAGCTTTCTTT.

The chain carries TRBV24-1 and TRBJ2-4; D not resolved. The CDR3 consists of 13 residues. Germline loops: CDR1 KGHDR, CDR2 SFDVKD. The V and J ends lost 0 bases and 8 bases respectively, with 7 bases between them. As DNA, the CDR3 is TGTGCCACCAGTGATTTGTCTATGGACATTCAGTACTTC. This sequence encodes CATSDLSMDIQYF.

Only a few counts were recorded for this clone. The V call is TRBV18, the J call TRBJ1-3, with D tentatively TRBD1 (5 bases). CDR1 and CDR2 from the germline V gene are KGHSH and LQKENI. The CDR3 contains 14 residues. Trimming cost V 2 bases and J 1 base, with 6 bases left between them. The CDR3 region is CASSPAGSGNTIYF. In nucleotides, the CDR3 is TGTGCCAGCTCACCAGCAGGGTCTGGAAACACCATATATTTT. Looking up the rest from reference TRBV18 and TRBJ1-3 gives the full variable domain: NAGVMQNPRHLVRRRGQEARLRCSPMKGHSHVYWYRQLPEEGLKFMVYLQKENIIDESGMPKERFSAEFPKEGPSILRIQQVVRGDSAAYFCASSPAGSGNTIYFGEGSWLTVV.

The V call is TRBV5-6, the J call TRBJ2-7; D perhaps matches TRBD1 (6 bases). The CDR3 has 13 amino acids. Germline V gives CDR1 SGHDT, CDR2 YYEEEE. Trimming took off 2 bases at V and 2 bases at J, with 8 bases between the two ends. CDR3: CASSFGQPYEQYF. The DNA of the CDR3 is TGTGCCAGCAGCTTCGGACAGCCCTACGAGCAGTACTTC.

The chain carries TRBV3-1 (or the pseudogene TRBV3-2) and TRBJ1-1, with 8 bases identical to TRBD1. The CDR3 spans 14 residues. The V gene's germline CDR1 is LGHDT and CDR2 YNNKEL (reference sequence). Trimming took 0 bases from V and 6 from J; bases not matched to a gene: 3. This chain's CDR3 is CASSQESGGPEAFF. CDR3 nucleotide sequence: TGTGCCAGCAGCCAAGAATCAGGGGGCCCTGAAGCTTTCTTT.

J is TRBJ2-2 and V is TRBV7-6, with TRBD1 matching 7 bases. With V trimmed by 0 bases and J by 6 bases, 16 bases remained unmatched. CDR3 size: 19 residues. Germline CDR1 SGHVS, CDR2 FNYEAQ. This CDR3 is CASSLAPSSLTGAPGELFF. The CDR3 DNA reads TGTGCCAGCAGCTTAGCGCCTTCTTCACTAACAGGGGCTCCCGGGGAGCTGTTTTTT.

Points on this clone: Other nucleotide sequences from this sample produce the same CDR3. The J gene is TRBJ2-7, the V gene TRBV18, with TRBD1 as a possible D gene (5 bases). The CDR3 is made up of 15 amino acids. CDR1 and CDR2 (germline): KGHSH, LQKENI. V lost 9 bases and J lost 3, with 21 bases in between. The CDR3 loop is CASSPSSGRDYEQYF. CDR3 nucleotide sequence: TGTGCCAGTTCGCCCTCCTCGGGCAGGGACTACGAGCAGTACTTC.

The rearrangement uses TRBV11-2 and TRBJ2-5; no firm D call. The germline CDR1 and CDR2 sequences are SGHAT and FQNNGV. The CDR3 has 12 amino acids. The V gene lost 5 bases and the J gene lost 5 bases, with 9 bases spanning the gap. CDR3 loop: CASSGHLETQYF. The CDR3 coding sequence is TGTGCCAGCAGCGGCCATTTGGAGACCCAGTACTTC.

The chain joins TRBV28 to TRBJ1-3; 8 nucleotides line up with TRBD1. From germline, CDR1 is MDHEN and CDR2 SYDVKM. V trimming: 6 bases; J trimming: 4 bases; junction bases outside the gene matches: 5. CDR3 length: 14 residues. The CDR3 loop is CASSLDRVGNTIYF. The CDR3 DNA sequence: TGTGCCAGCAGCTTGGACAGGGTCGGAAACACCATATATTTT.

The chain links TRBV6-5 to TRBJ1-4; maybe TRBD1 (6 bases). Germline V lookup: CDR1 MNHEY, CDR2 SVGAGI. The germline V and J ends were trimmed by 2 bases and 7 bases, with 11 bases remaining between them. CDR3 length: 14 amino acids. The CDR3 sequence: CASSYGQYGEKLFF. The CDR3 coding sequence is TGTGCCAGCAGTTACGGACAGTATGGTGAAAAACTGTTTTTT.